A single sample gave rise to the 27 T cell receptor beta chains below, sequenced in a study of monozygotic twins with inflammatory bowel disease. One entry per CDR3 protein, without DNA, is what TCRdb gives after re-calling the 5' RACE reads. This sample's clone table lists about 150,000 distinct CDR3 sequences. The specimen sequenced was blood. The receptors shown here come from a human donor with ulcerative colitis or Crohn's disease, or a healthy co-twin of an affected twin (not recorded which).

This chain links TRBV7-3 with TRBJ2-6; the D gene TCRdb calls, TRBD2, cannot be checked with no DNA. The CDR3 runs 16 residues. The V gene's germline CDR1 is SGHTA and CDR2 FQGTGA. CDR3: CASSSRRGMGANVLTF.

V and J are TRBV29-1 and TRBJ1-1; TCRdb calls TRBD1, which cannot be checked without DNA. Germline V gene data show CDR1 as SQVTM and CDR2 as ANQGSEA. This CDR3 spans 12 amino acids. This chain's CDR3 is CSVAQGETEAFF.

The V and J genes are TRBV3-1 and TRBJ2-7; the TCRdb D gene call, TRBD1, has no DNA to confirm it. The CDR3 spans 14 residues. Germline values: CDR1 LGHDT, CDR2 YNNKEL (reference sequence). CDR3 loop: CASSQRQGAWEQYF.

V usage is TRBV20-1 and J usage is TRBJ1-5. Germline CDR1 reads DFQATT; CDR2 reads SNEGSKA (reference sequence). The CDR3 loop spans 13 amino acids. This CDR3 reads CSAREWEFQPQHF.

The chain has TRBV7-9 and TRBJ2-1; checking the TCRdb D call of TRBD2 is not possible without DNA. The CDR3 loop spans 14 amino acids. Germline-derived CDR1 and CDR2 are SEHNR and FQNEAQ (reference sequence). This chain's CDR3 is CASSRGAGRNEQFF.

The chain joins TRBV19 to TRBJ2-5; as DNA is missing, the TRBD1 call by TCRdb cannot be tested. The length of the CDR3 is 15 residues. Germline V gene sequence: CDR1 LNHDA, CDR2 SQIVND (reference sequence). The CDR3 reads CASSIPGGSRETQYF.

The genes are TRBV15 and TRBJ1-3; TCRdb's D gene call, TRBD1, goes unchecked for lack of DNA. The CDR3 has 15 amino acids. CDR1 and CDR2 from the germline V gene are LNHNV and YYDKDF (reference sequence). The CDR3: CATLRDRGSGNTIYF.

The CDR3 reads CASLRQKRENIQYF. The V gene is TRBV25-1, the J gene TRBJ2-4. The CDR3 runs 14 residues. CDR1 and CDR2 from the germline V gene are MGHDK and SYGVNS.

The chain combines TRBV20-1 with TRBJ1-3. CDR3 size: 15 residues. Germline V CDR1 and CDR2: DFQATT, SNEGSKA (reference sequence). The CDR3 sequence is CSAREGRQGSNTIYF.

The rearrangement uses TRBV7-9 and TRBJ2-1; as DNA is missing, the TRBD1 call by TCRdb cannot be tested. Germline V CDR1 and CDR2: SEHNR, FQNEAQ (reference sequence). This CDR3 is built from 15 residues. CDR3 residues: CASSLAGGYWTEQFF.

The V gene is TRBV25-1, the J gene TRBJ2-7; TCRdb designates TRBD1, a call that cannot be tested without DNA. CDR3 length equals 14 residues. Germline loops: CDR1 MGHDK, CDR2 SYGVNS. The CDR3 reads CASSNRDKPYEQYF.

The chain couples TRBV5-1 to TRBJ2-3. The CDR3 is made up of 14 amino acids. The germline CDR1 and CDR2 sequences are SGHRS and YFSETQ. CDR3 residues: CASSLERNTDTQYF.

The chain is built from TRBV10-3 and TRBJ2-2; TCRdb's D call, TRBD2, is unchecked because there is no DNA. The CDR3 is 14 amino acids. Germline CDR1 and CDR2: ENHRY and SYGVKD. The CDR3 loop reads CAIRALSNTGELFF.

V usage is TRBV24-1 and J usage is TRBJ2-3; TCRdb proposes TRBD1, but this gene call is untestable without DNA. The germline V gene encodes CDR1 KGHDR and CDR2 SFDVKD. The CDR3 is 15 residues long. CDR3 protein: CATSVGQGAADTQYF.

The J gene is TRBJ2-3, the V gene TRBV20-1; there is no DNA to check the TCRdb D call of TRBD2. Germline CDR1 and CDR2: DFQATT and SNEGSKA (reference sequence). This CDR3 is built from 15 residues. The CDR3 reads CSPGGLAINTDTQYF.

The chain is built from TRBV20-1 and TRBJ2-7; the TCRdb D gene call, TRBD2, has no DNA to confirm it. The germline gives CDR1 DFQATT, CDR2 SNEGSKA (reference sequence). The CDR3 is 14 residues long. The CDR3 loop reads CSARPNPAAGEQYF.

The rearrangement uses TRBV20-1 and TRBJ2-7; TCRdb outputs TRBD2, but without DNA this stays unchecked. The CDR3 spans 14 residues. CDR1 DFQATT and CDR2 SNEGSKA come from the germline V gene (reference sequence). This CDR3 is CSPTGLAGTYEQYF.

The chain combines TRBV11-2 with TRBJ2-1; the TCRdb call, TRBD1, lacks DNA for checking. This CDR3 has 17 amino acids. The germline V gene encodes CDR1 SGHAT and CDR2 FQNNGV. CDR3 in amino acids: CASSPLVGDGTYNEQFF.

The chain carries TRBV19 and TRBJ2-3. Germline V gene sequence: CDR1 LNHDA, CDR2 SQIVND (reference sequence). This CDR3 is built from 15 residues. Here the CDR3 reads CASSSEQADGDTQYF. Full variable domain (rest looked up from reference TRBV19 and TRBJ2-3): DGGITQSPKYLFRKEGQNVTLSCEQNLNHDAMYWYRQDPGQGLRLIYYSQIVNDFQKGDIAEGYSVSREKKESFPLTVTSAQKNPTAFYLCASSSEQADGDTQYFGPGTRLTVL.

The chain couples TRBV6-5 to TRBJ1-5; TCRdb names TRBD1, which stays unverified in the absence of DNA. The CDR3 is 13 residues long. Looked up from germline, CDR1 is MNHEY and CDR2 is SVGAGI. The CDR3 sequence: CASSPGTGQPQHF.

The chain couples TRBV10-3 to TRBJ1-1; TCRdb calls TRBD1, which cannot be checked without DNA. The CDR3 loop spans 13 amino acids. Germline CDR1 reads ENHRY; CDR2 reads SYGVKD. CDR3 residues: CATAGLSNTEAFF.

The chain carries TRBV12-3 or TRBV12-4 and TRBJ2-1; TCRdb's D gene call, TRBD1, goes unchecked for lack of DNA. CDR3 size: 13 residues. This CDR3 reads CASRDSQGALAFF.

The chain carries TRBV5-1 and TRBJ2-1; as DNA is missing, the TRBD1 call by TCRdb cannot be tested. The CDR3 has 15 residues. CDR1 is SGHRS, CDR2 YFSETQ, per germline. CDR3: CASRGADSSYNEQFF.

The chain has TRBV12-3 or TRBV12-4 and TRBJ1-3; as DNA is missing, the TRBD1 call by TCRdb cannot be tested. The CDR3 runs to 15 residues. The CDR3 here is CASSLGGSRGDTIYF.

This chain uses TRBV28 with TRBJ2-3. The CDR3 sequence is 15 residues long. Germline CDR1 and CDR2: MDHEN and SYDVKM. CDR3 sequence: CASSFGGTSTDTQYF.

The J gene is TRBJ2-1, the V gene TRBV5-1; TCRdb gives TRBD1 as the D gene, but with no DNA this cannot be confirmed. The CDR3 loop spans 17 amino acids. CDR1 SGHRS and CDR2 YFSETQ come from the germline V gene. This CDR3 reads CASSLGITQGFNVEQFF.

This chain uses TRBV7-2 with TRBJ1-2; there is no DNA to check the TCRdb D call of TRBD1. Germline assignment: CDR1 SGHTA and CDR2 FQGNSA. The CDR3 covers 15 residues. Here the CDR3 reads CASSLLRGSGYGYTF.